These 13 T cell receptor beta chains were sequenced from one sample in a study of shared clonotypes between healthy human individuals. Repertoires were generated with immunoSEQ multiplex PCR, while TCRdb's copy carries only in-frame clones and drops some. The sample gives approximately 2,300,000 clones, roughly 92% of which show up once; around 0.4% is in the top ten. Sequences were obtained from naive CD4+ T cells from PBMCs. Subset in this sample: CD45RA+ positively selected. These TCRs come from a young man in good health. Some clones in this sample may be carry-over from other donors' samples.

This sequence joins TRBV5-1 and TRBJ2-1, with 14 bases matching TRBD2. Per the germline V gene, CDR1 is SGHRS and CDR2 is YFSETQ. V was pared by 3 bases and J by 12 bases, with 11 bases of the junction left unmatched. The CDR3 runs 16 residues. In DNA form, the CDR3 reads TGCGCCAGCAGCTCACCCGCGGGACTAGCGGGAGCGGGGCAGTTCTTC. This sequence encodes CASSSPAGLAGAGQFF.

The chain has TRBV7-6 and TRBJ2-1, with D possibly TRBD1 on 5 matching bases. The germline V gene has CDR1 SGHVS and CDR2 FNYEAQ. Trimming removed 5 bases at V and 6 bases at J, with 23 bases between. The CDR3 totals 17 residues. This CDR3 reads CASSVHFGLGQGNEQFF. The DNA of the CDR3 is TGTGCCAGCAGCGTCCACTTCGGGCTCGGGCAGGGCAATGAGCAGTTCTTC.

The rearrangement links TRBV30 to TRBJ1-4, with 11 bases matching TRBD1. The germline gives CDR1 GTSNPN, CDR2 SVGIG (reference sequence). The CDR3 loop spans 14 amino acids. V lost 2 bases and J lost 8; bases outside the gene matches: 4. CDR3 sequence (DNA): TGTGCCTGGAGTTCCGGGACAGGGGGGGAAAAACTGTTTTTT. Its translation is CAWSSGTGGEKLFF.

The rearrangement joins TRBV7-9 to TRBJ2-7, with 8 nucleotides matching TRBD2. V shed 5 bases and J 0 bases; nucleotides not matched to a gene: 6. The CDR3 is 15 residues long. Germline assignment: CDR1 SEHNR and CDR2 FQNEAQ (reference sequence). As DNA, the CDR3 is TGTGCCAGCAGCCAGAGCGGGAGTCGCTCCTACGAGCAGTACTTC. It translates to CASSQSGSRSYEQYF.

This clone was counted once. CDR3 coding DNA: TGTGCCAGTAGTGCCGGGGACAGAGCGAACACTGAAGCTTTCTTT. It translates to CASSAGDRANTEAFF. The rearrangement uses TRBV19 and TRBJ1-1; 7 bases align to TRBD1. The trim removed 5 bases at V and 1 base at J, leaving 7 bases unmatched. The CDR3 has 15 residues. Germline V gene lookup returns CDR1 LNHDA and CDR2 SQIVND (reference sequence).

J is TRBJ1-5 and V is TRBV19; D remains unclear. CDR3 length equals 15 residues. V lost 6 bases to trimming and J lost 4 bases, with 16 bases between them. Germline CDR1 and CDR2: LNHDA and SQIVND (reference sequence). In nucleotides, the CDR3 is TGTGCCAGTAGCCCGCGAGAGAGAAGAAATCAGCCCCAGCATTTT. The encoded protein is CASSPRERRNQPQHF.

The J gene is TRBJ1-6, the V gene TRBV7-9; D unclear. Germline loops: CDR1 SEHNR, CDR2 FQNEAQ (reference sequence). V lost 8 bases, J lost 10 bases, and 12 bases lay in between. The CDR3 has 12 amino acids. CDR3 amino acids: CASGRLGSPLHF. In DNA, the CDR3 is TGTGCCAGCGGTCGGTTGGGGTCACCCCTCCACTTT.

The count of this clone is one. The V and J genes are TRBV7-9 and TRBJ1-1, with unresolved D. Trimming pared 5 bases from V and 5 bases from J, leaving 21 bases between. CDR3 length equals 16 residues. The germline V gene has CDR1 SEHNR and CDR2 FQNEAQ (reference sequence). The CDR3 is CASSERTQGPGTEAFF. In nucleotides, the CDR3 is TGTGCCAGCAGCGAACGGACCCAAGGGCCGGGTACTGAAGCTTTCTTT.

CDR3 protein: CASTGENYEQYF. Here the CDR3 DNA reads TGTGCCAGCACGGGGGAGAACTACGAGCAGTACTTC. The V and J genes are TRBV6-5 and TRBJ2-7; a possible D gene is TRBD2 (6 bases). Germline CDR1 MNHEY, CDR2 SVGAGI. The CDR3 contains 12 residues. The V gene lost 7 bases and the J gene lost 3 bases, with 10 bases spanning the gap.

J is TRBJ1-5 and V is TRBV19; D call uncertain. Trimming removed 3 bases from V and 4 bases from J, with 10 bases in between. CDR1 and CDR2 (germline): LNHDA, SQIVND (reference sequence). The CDR3 runs to 14 residues. The CDR3 DNA sequence: TGTGCCAGTAGTATCCCCTACCCGAATCAGCCCCAGCATTTT. It codes for CASSIPYPNQPQHF.

The rearrangement uses TRBV5-4 and TRBJ2-7; TRBD1 might be the D (5 bases). Trimming took 3 bases from V and 6 from J, leaving 16 bases between them. The CDR3 totals 14 residues. Germline V gene data show CDR1 as SGHNT and CDR2 as YYREEE (reference sequence). The CDR3 nucleotides read TGTGCCAGCAGCTCCCGTGGGGCTCACCCCGAGCAGTACTTC. The encoded protein is CASSSRGAHPEQYF.

Concerning this clone: The identical CDR3 is also encoded by other nucleotide sequences in the sample. V gene TRBV5-5 combines with J gene TRBJ2-3; D gene ambiguous. Germline V lookup: CDR1 SGHKS, CDR2 YYEKEE (reference sequence). V was cut by 0 bases and J by 0 bases, with 2 bases left in between. CDR3 length: 13 amino acids. CDR3 DNA sequence: TGTGCCAGCAGCTTGGCTAGCACAGATACGCAGTATTTT. The encoded protein is CASSLASTDTQYF.

A word on this clone: Distinct nucleotide sequences in the sample also encode this CDR3. The V gene is TRBV5-1, the J gene TRBJ2-7, with D perhaps given as TRBD1 or TRBD2 (5 bases each). CDR3 length: 14 residues. The germline V gene has CDR1 SGHRS and CDR2 YFSETQ. V was pared by 0 bases and J by 2 bases, with 9 bases between. CDR3 bases: TGCGCCAGCAGCTTGGGTGGGACGACCTACGAGCAGTACTTC. It translates to CASSLGGTTYEQYF.